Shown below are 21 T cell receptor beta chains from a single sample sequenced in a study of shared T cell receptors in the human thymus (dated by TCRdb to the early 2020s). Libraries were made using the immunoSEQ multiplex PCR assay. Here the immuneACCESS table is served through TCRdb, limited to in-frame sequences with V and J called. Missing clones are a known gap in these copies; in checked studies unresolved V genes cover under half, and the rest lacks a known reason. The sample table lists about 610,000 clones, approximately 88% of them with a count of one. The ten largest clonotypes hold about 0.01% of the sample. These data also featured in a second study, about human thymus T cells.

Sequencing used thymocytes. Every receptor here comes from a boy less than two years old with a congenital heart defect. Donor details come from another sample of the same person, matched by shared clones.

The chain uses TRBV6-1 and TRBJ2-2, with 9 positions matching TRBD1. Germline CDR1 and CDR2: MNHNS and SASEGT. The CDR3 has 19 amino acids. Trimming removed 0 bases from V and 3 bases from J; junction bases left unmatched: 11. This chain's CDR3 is CASSEADDRQGGDTGELFF. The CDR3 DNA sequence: TGTGCCAGCAGTGAAGCCGATGACCGACAGGGGGGTGACACCGGGGAGCTGTTTTTT.

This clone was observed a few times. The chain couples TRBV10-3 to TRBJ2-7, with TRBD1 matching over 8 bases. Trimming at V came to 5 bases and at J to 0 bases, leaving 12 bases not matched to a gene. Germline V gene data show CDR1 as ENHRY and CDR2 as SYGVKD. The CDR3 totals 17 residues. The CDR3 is CAISSEPGTGFSYEQYF. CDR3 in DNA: TGTGCCATCAGTTCGGAACCCGGGACAGGATTCTCCTACGAGCAGTACTTC.

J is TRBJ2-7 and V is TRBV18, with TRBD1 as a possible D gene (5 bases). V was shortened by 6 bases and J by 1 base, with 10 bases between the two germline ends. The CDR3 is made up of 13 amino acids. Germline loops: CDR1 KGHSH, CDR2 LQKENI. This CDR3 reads CASSGQGSYEQYF. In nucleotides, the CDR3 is TGTGCCAGCTCCGGGCAGGGATCCTACGAGCAGTACTTC.

Here the CDR3 reads CASSPTGSRETQYF. For the CDR3, the DNA is TGTGCCAGTAGTCCCACAGGGAGTCGGGAGACCCAGTACTTC. The chain joins TRBV19 to TRBJ2-5; a possible D gene is TRBD1 (6 bases). CDR1 is LNHDA and CDR2 is SQIVND in the germline V gene (reference sequence). V gave up 5 bases and J gave up 5 bases, with 15 bases separating them. The CDR3 length is 14 residues. Full variable domain (missing parts from reference TRBV19 and TRBJ2-5): DGGITQSPKYLFRKEGQNVTLSCEQNLNHDAMYWYRQDPGQGLRLIYYSQIVNDFQKGDIAEGYSVSREKKESFPLTVTSAQKNPTAFYLCASSPTGSRETQYFGPGTRLLVL.

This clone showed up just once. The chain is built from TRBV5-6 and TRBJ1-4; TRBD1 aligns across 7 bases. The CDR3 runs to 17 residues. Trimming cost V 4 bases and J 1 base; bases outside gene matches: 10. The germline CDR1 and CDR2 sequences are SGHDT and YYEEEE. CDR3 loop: CASSVTGRTRTNEKLFF. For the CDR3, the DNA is TGTGCCAGCAGCGTGACAGGGAGGACGCGAACTAATGAAAAACTGTTTTTT.

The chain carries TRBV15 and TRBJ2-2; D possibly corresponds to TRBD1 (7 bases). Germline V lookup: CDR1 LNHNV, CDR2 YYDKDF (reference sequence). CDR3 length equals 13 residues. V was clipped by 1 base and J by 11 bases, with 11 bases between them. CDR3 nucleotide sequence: TGTGCCACCAGCAGAGGCAGGGGGACTGAGCTGTTTTTT. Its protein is CATSRGRGTELFF. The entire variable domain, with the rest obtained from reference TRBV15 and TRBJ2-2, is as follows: DAMVIQNPRYQVTQFGKPVTLSCSQTLNHNVMYWYQQKSSQAPKLLFHYYDKDFNNEADTPDNFQSRRPNTSFCFLDIRSPGLGDTAMYLCATSRGRGTELFFGEGSRLTVL.

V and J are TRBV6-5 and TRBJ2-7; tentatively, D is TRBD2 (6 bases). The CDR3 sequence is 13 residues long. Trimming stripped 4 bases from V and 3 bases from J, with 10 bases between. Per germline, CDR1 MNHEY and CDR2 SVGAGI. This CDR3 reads CASSFRGSYEQYF. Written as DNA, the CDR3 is TGTGCCAGCAGTTTCCGGGGGAGCTACGAGCAGTACTTC.

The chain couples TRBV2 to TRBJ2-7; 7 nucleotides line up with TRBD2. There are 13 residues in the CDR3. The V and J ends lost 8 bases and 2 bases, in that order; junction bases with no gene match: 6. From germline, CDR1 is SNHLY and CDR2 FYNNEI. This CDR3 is CASGASGPYEQYF. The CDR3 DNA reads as TGTGCCAGCGGGGCTAGCGGACCCTACGAGCAGTACTTC.

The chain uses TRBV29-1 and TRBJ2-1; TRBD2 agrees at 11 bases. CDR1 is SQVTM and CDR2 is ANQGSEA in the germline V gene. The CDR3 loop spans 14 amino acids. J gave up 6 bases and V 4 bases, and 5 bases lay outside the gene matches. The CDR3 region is CSVGGLAGGNEQFF. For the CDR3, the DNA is TGCAGCGTTGGGGGGCTAGCGGGAGGCAATGAGCAGTTCTTC.

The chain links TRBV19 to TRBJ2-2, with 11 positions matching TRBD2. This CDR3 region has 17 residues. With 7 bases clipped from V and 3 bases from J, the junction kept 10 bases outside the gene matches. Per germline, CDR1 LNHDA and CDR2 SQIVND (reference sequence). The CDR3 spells CASTGASGRFDTGELFF. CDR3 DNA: TGTGCCAGTACAGGCGCTAGCGGGAGGTTCGACACCGGGGAGCTGTTTTTT.

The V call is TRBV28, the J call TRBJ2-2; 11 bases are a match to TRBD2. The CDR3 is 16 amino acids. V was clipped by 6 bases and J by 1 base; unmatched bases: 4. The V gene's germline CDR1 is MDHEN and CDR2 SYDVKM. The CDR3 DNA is TGTGCCAGCAGCCGGACTAGCGGGCTGAACACCGGGGAGCTGTTTTTT. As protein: CASSRTSGLNTGELFF.

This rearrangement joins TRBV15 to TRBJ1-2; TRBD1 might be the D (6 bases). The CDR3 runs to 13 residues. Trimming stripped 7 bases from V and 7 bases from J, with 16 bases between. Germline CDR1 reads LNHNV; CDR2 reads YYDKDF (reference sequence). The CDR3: CATKPLPGAGYTF. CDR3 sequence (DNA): TGTGCCACCAAACCCCTCCCAGGGGCTGGCTACACCTTC.

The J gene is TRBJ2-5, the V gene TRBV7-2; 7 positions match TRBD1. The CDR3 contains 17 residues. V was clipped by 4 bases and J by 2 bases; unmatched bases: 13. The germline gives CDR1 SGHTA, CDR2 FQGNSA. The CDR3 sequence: CASSSRRQGPGQETQYF. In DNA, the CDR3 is TGTGCCAGCAGCTCTCGACGACAGGGTCCGGGGCAAGAGACCCAGTACTTC.

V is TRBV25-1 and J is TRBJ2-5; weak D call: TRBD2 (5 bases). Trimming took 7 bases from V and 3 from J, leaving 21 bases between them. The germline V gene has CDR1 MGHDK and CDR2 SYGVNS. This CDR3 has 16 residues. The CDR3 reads CASTLAPSSEKETQYF. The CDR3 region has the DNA TGTGCCAGCACCCTGGCCCCTAGCAGTGAAAAAGAGACCCAGTACTTC.

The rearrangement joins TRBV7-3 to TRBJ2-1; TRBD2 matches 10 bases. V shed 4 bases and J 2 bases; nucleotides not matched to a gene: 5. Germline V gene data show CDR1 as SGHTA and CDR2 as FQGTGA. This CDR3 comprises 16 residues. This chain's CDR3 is CASSSSGTSAYNEQFF. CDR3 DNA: TGTGCCAGCAGCTCTTCCGGGACTAGCGCCTACAATGAGCAGTTCTTC. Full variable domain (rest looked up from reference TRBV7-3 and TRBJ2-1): GAGVSQTPSNKVTEKGKYVELRCDPISGHTALYWYRQSLGQGPEFLIYFQGTGAADDSGLPNDRFFAVRPEGSVSTLKIQRTERGDSAVYLCASSSSGTSAYNEQFFGPGTRLTVL.

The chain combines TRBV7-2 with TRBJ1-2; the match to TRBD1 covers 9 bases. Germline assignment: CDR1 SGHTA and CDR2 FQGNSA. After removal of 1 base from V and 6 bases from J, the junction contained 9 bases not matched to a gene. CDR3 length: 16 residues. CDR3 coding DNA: TGTGCCAGCAGCTTAGACAGGGGGCGCGAGGTAAATGGCTACACCTTC. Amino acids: CASSLDRGREVNGYTF.

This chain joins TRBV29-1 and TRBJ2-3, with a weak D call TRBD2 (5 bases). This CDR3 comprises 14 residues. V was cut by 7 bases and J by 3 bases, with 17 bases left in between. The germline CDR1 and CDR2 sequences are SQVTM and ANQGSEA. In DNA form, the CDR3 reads TGCAGCGCGAAAAGAGGGCCTCCTACAGATACGCAGTATTTT. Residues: CSAKRGPPTDTQYF.

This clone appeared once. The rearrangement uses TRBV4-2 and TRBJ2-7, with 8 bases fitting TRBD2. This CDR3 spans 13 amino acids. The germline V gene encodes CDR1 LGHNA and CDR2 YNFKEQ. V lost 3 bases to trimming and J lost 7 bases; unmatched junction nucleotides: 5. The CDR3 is CASSQSSGDEQYF. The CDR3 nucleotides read TGTGCCAGCAGCCAGAGTAGCGGGGATGAGCAGTACTTC.

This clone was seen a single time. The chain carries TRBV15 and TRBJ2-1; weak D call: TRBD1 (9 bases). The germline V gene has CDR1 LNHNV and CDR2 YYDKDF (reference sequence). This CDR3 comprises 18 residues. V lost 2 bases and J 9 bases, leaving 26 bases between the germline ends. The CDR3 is CATSRNRDREAGVVEQFF. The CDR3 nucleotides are TGTGCCACCAGCAGAAACAGGGACAGGGAAGCGGGAGTGGTTGAGCAGTTCTTC.

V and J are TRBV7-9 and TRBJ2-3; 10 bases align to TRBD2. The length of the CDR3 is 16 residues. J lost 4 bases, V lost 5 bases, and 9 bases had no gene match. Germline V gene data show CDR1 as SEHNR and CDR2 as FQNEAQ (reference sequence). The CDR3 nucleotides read TGTGCCAGCAGCGCTCGGGGGCTAGCGGGAGCAGATACGCAGTATTTT. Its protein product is CASSARGLAGADTQYF.

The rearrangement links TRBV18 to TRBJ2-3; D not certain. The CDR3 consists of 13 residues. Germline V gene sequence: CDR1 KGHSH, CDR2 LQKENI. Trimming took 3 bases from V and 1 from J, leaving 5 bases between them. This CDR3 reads CASSPACTDTQYF. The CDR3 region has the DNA TGTGCCAGCTCACCCGCGTGCACAGATACGCAGTATTTT.